Listed here is a single TCR beta chain. The record originates from a study of control samples from healthy donors and cancer patients. In germline, CDR1 is MRHNA, CDR2 SNTAGT. The CDR3 spans 16 residues. The V gene end was trimmed by 3 bases and the J gene end by 6 bases; junction bases not matched to a gene: 9. The protocol was immunoSEQ multiplex PCR, while the TCRdb copy is restricted to in-frame clones and leaves out a portion. In the table there are more than 100,000 clones, about nine tenths of which are singletons. The sequence was obtained from a man aged 50 or older with head and neck cancer. Sequencing was carried out using PBMCs. The V call is TRBV6-4, the J call TRBJ1-2; 11 nucleotides align to TRBD1. CDR3 nucleotide sequence: TGTGCCAGCAGTGAGTGGGATGGACAGGGGGCGGATGGCTACACCTTC. It yields the protein CASSEWDGQGADGYTF.